This TCR beta chain derives from a study of T cells in Graves' hyperthyroidism and ophthalmopathy. J was trimmed by 6 bases and V by 0 bases; bases with no gene match: 5. The CDR3 has 14 residues. The germline V gene has CDR1 KGHSH and CDR2 LQKENI. RNA transcripts provided the source from which TCR beta CDR3 regions were amplified. The HTBI primer set was used in a first-round RT-PCR of the TCR CDR3. A single record per CDR3 protein comes from TCRdb applying MiXCR to the multiplex PCR reads. The table lists fewer than 700,000 distinct CDR3 sequences, about 16% of them singletons. In patients aged 18 to 65, hyperthyroidism was newly diagnosed, with duration under 2 months.

The gene calls are TRBV18 and TRBJ2-7, with 7 positions matching TRBD2. Specimen: blood. The receptor's source is a woman aged 25 to 39 with Graves' hyperthyroidism. CDR3 DNA: TGTGCCAGCTCACCACCGTCGGGAGGTGGCGAGCAGTACTTC. It yields the protein CASSPPSGGGEQYF.